This note documents a single TCR beta chain sequence. Germline V lookup: CDR1 SNHLY, CDR2 FYNNEI. The CDR3 covers 16 residues. V gave up 1 base and J gave up 5 bases, with 17 bases separating them. Per the authors' pipeline: Cell counts per sample came from amplifying reference gene primers. Sequencing used immunoSEQ multiplex PCR; TCRdb keeps in-frame clones, though not all of them. For V, J and clone size, that table is used; D and trimming come from the DNA. The sample yields 650,000 to 800,000 clones, just under 90% seen once. This record comes from a study of blood T cell repertoires in COVID-19. Overall study: Italy, Spain and the United States were the sources of the convalescent and acute COVID-19 samples. From T cells, B-cell-depleted T cells, or PBMCs came the material, which was cDNA or gDNA.

The chain joins TRBV2 to TRBJ1-1, with unresolved D. The TCR was taken from a young woman with acute or convalescent COVID-19. Specimen: peripheral blood. The CDR3 here is CASSEGSLLFRTEAFF. CDR3 DNA sequence: TGTGCCAGCAGTGAAGGAAGCCTACTGTTTAGAACTGAAGCTTTCTTT.